A single sample gave rise to the 9 T cell receptor beta chains below, sequenced in a study of OX40 agonist ivuxolimab in advanced cancers. Assay used: immunoSEQ multiplex PCR; TCRdb lists only in-frame clones, some missing. The data hold some 150,000 clones, with about nine tenths observed a single time. Sample: CD4+ or CD8+ T cells sorted from blood, taken in a trial of the OX40 agonist ivuxolimab. These receptors originate from an adult with an advanced solid tumor such as melanoma, head and neck, liver or kidney cancer.

The J gene is TRBJ2-7, the V gene TRBV18; 7 bases map to TRBD1. The CDR3 covers 13 residues. CDR1 is KGHSH and CDR2 is LQKENI in the germline V gene. With 4 bases clipped from V and 2 bases from J, the junction kept 2 bases outside the gene matches. The CDR3 nucleotides are TGTGCCAGCTCACGGGACAGAGCCTACGAGCAGTACTTC. Translation: CASSRDRAYEQYF.

The chain couples TRBV14 to TRBJ2-1, with 9 bases matching TRBD2. V dropped 3 bases and J dropped 8; count of bases not matched to a gene: 17. The germline V gene encodes CDR1 SGHDN and CDR2 FVKESK. The CDR3 length is 18 residues. CDR3 sequence reads: CASSQDPREGPVWYEQFF. The CDR3 nucleotides are TGTGCCAGCAGCCAGGATCCGCGGGAGGGCCCCGTGTGGTATGAGCAGTTCTTC. Using reference TRBV14 and TRBJ2-1 for the parts outside the CDR3, the full variable domain is EAGVTQFPSHSVIEKGQTVTLRCDPISGHDNLYWYRRVMGKEIKFLLHFVKESKQDESGMPNNRFLAERTGGTYSTLKVQPAELEDSGVYFCASSQDPREGPVWYEQFFGPGTRLTVL.

V is TRBV6-1 and J is TRBJ2-7, with D perhaps TRBD2 (6 bases). Per germline, CDR1 MNHNS and CDR2 SASEGT. This CDR3 is 13 amino acids long. Trimming removed 7 bases at V and 4 bases at J, with 14 bases between. The chain's CDR3 is CASKEGPSYEQYF. In DNA form, the CDR3 reads TGTGCCAGCAAGGAGGGGCCTTCTTACGAGCAGTACTTC.

The chain combines TRBV7-9 with TRBJ2-1; D remains unclear. CDR1 is SEHNR, CDR2 FQNEAQ, per germline (reference sequence). V gave up 4 bases and J gave up 6 bases, with 7 bases separating them. The CDR3 is 12 amino acids. The CDR3 reads CASSSQANEQFF. The CDR3 DNA reads TGTGCCAGCAGCTCGCAGGCCAATGAGCAGTTCTTC.

The V gene is TRBV19, the J gene TRBJ1-2, with D possibly TRBD1 on 5 matching bases. V shed 2 bases and J shed 4 bases, with 14 bases lying between them. The CDR3 extends over 15 amino acids. In germline, CDR1 is LNHDA, CDR2 SQIVND (reference sequence). The CDR3, as DNA: TGTGCCAGTAGTATACCCAAGGGGCAAGGCTATGGCTACACCTTC. Protein product: CASSIPKGQGYGYTF.

The chain couples TRBV7-2 to TRBJ1-1; TRBD1 agrees at 8 bases. Trimming took 6 bases from V and 4 from J; bases not matched to a gene: 10. The CDR3 has 15 residues. Germline values: CDR1 SGHTA, CDR2 FQGNSA. CDR3 sequence: CASSTLQGVTTEAFF. CDR3 coding DNA: TGTGCCAGCAGTACCCTACAGGGGGTCACCACTGAAGCTTTCTTT.

V and J are TRBV12-1 and TRBJ2-1; the table's D gene call, TRBD2, was not cross checked with the DNA. TRBV12-1 is noted as a pseudogene. The CDR3 runs to 16 residues. In DNA, the CDR3 is TGTGCCAGCAGCTTGCCGGGACTAGCGGGAGGCCGTGAGCAGTTCTTC. Translated: CASSLPGLAGGREQFF.

V usage is TRBV7-2 and J usage is TRBJ2-1; 11 nucleotides match TRBD2. Germline trimming cut 4 bases from V and 6 bases from J; bases unmatched to any gene: 2. The CDR3 sequence is 14 residues long. The germline V gene encodes CDR1 SGHTA and CDR2 FQGNSA. CDR3 residues: CASSSGLAANEQFF. CDR3 DNA sequence: TGTGCCAGCAGCTCGGGACTAGCGGCCAATGAGCAGTTCTTC.

This chain links TRBV28 with TRBJ1-4; 7 nucleotides agree with TRBD1. The CDR3 has 16 amino acids. The J segment lost 7 bases and the V segment lost 2 bases, leaving 10 bases of the junction unmatched. Germline CDR1 reads MDHEN; CDR2 reads SYDVKM. The CDR3 loop is CASSLRGGAGGEKLFF. Here the CDR3 DNA reads TGTGCCAGCAGTTTAAGAGGGGGGGCAGGGGGTGAAAAACTGTTTTTT.